This TCR beta chain emerged from a study of a mutant IDH1 vaccine in newly diagnosed glioma. Regarding time point: week 23, last vaccination. Vaccine doses each comprised 300 ug of mutant IDH1 20-mer peptide, with topical imiquimod. Diagnosis in the donors showed new WHO grade 3 or 4 astrocytomas that were IDH1-mutant and ATRX-lost. Method: immunoSEQ multiplex PCR; TCRdb's copy keeps in-frame clones and lacks some. The data hold 60,000 to 100,000 clones, with more than 80% observed a single time. With V trimmed by 5 bases and J by 0 bases, 7 bases remained unmatched. The CDR3 consists of 15 residues. Germline V CDR1 and CDR2: MDHEN, SYDVKM. Points on this clone: The antigen is unknown.

The gene calls are TRBV28 and TRBJ2-7, with 7 bases identical to TRBD1. The receptor comes from a woman in her 50s with glioma. The sequencing used PBMCs, collected from a glioma patient whose treatment included an IDH1 peptide vaccine. For the CDR3, the DNA is TGTGCCAGCAGTGACGGGACAGTGAGCTCCTACGAGCAGTACTTC. Translation: CASSDGTVSSYEQYF.